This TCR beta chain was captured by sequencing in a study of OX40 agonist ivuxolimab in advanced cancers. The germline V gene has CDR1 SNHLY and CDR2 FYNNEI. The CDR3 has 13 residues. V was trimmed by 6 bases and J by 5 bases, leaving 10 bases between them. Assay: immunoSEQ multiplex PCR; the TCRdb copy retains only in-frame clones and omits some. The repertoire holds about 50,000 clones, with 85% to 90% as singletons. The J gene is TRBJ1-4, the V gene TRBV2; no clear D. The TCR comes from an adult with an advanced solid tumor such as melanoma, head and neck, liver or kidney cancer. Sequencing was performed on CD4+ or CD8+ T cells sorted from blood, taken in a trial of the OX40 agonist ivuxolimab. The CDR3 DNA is TGTGCCAGCAGATTTGGACTGAATGAAAAACTGTTTTTT. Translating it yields CASRFGLNEKLFF.